What follows are 18 T cell receptor beta chains derived from one specimen sequenced in a study of cytomegalovirus exposure and HLA in healthy donors. Profiling relied on immunoSEQ multiplex PCR, and the TCRdb table lists in-frame clones only, not all of them. The profile shows about 49,000 clones, 85% to 95% of them singletons. Material: PBMCs. Receptors were obtained from a woman between 18 and 29 years old in good health and CMV-seropositive.

The chain joins TRBV7-6 to TRBJ2-2; D is perhaps TRBD2 (6 bases). V was cut by 0 bases and J by 4 bases, with 12 bases left in between. Germline V gives CDR1 SGHVS, CDR2 FNYEAQ. There are 16 residues in the CDR3. CDR3 loop: CASSLAGSSGTGELFF. The CDR3, as DNA: TGTGCCAGCAGCTTAGCCGGGAGCAGCGGCACCGGGGAGCTGTTTTTT.

This chain uses TRBV6-5 with TRBJ1-2; TRBD1 matches 7 bases. The CDR3 is 16 residues long. CDR1 MNHEY and CDR2 SVGAGI come from the germline V gene. J was trimmed by 0 bases and V by 0 bases; bases with no gene match: 4. CDR3 nucleotides: TGTGCCAGCAGTTACTCGAGGGACAGTGCTAACTATGGCTACACCTTC. Its translation is CASSYSRDSANYGYTF.

V and J are TRBV18 and TRBJ2-7, with 10 bases that match TRBD1. Germline-derived CDR1 and CDR2 are KGHSH and LQKENI. The CDR3 spans 13 residues. With V trimmed by 6 bases and J by 2 bases, 1 base remained unmatched. DNA of the CDR3: TGTGCCAGCTCCGGACAGGGGGCCTACGAGCAGTACTTC. Translating it yields CASSGQGAYEQYF.

Of note for this clone: The junction differs from germline at one of its ends, possibly a read error. This chain links TRBV6-4 with TRBJ2-3; 7 bases are shared with TRBD1. Germline V CDR1 and CDR2: MRHNA, SNTAGT. The CDR3 spans 14 residues. The CDR3 here is CASSDFEGADMQYF. In DNA form, the CDR3 reads TGTGCCAGCAGTGACTTCGAGGGGGCAGATATGCAGTATTTT.

The chain combines TRBV15 with TRBJ2-4; TRBD1 aligns across 7 bases. The germline V gene encodes CDR1 LNHNV and CDR2 YYDKDF (reference sequence). This CDR3 is built from 18 residues. Germline trimming cut 3 bases from V and 3 bases from J; bases unmatched to any gene: 14. CDR3 coding DNA: TGTGCCACCAGCAGGGTAACAGGGGCTGGGTTGAGCAAAAACATTCAGTACTTC. Translating it yields CATSRVTGAGLSKNIQYF.

The chain recombines TRBV11-2 with TRBJ2-1; D possibly corresponds to TRBD2 (5 bases). Germline V lookup: CDR1 SGHAT, CDR2 FQNNGV. The CDR3 loop spans 15 amino acids. Trimming shortened V by 3 bases and J by 6 bases, and 15 bases separated the two germline ends. The CDR3: CASSLYLEGINEQFF. In DNA, the CDR3 is TGTGCCAGCAGCTTGTACCTCGAGGGAATCAATGAGCAGTTCTTC. The complete variable domain, with remaining parts taken from reference TRBV11-2 and TRBJ2-1, reads EAGVAQSPRYKIIEKRQSVAFWCNPISGHATLYWYQQILGQGPKLLIQFQNNGVVDDSQLPKDRFSAERLKGVDSTLKIQPAKLEDSAVYLCASSLYLEGINEQFFGPGTRLTVL.

The chain uses TRBV7-6 and TRBJ2-3, with 8 bases fitting TRBD2. V lost 4 bases and J lost 2; bases outside the gene matches: 5. Germline CDR1 and CDR2: SGHVS and FNYEAQ. The CDR3 loop spans 15 amino acids. This chain's CDR3 is CASSSGGLVTDTQYF. The CDR3 DNA sequence: TGTGCCAGCAGCTCCGGGGGACTAGTCACAGATACGCAGTATTTT. Full variable domain (missing parts from reference TRBV7-6 and TRBJ2-3): GAGVSQSPRYKVTKRGQDVALRCDPISGHVSLYWYRQALGQGPEFLTYFNYEAQQDKSGLPNDRFSAERPEGSISTLTIQRTEQRDSAMYRCASSSGGLVTDTQYFGPGTRLTVL.

V usage is TRBV2 and J usage is TRBJ2-1; tentative D call: TRBD2 (5 bases). Trimming left V 4 bases short and J 3 bases short, with 7 bases between. Germline V gives CDR1 SNHLY, CDR2 FYNNEI. There are 13 residues in the CDR3. The CDR3 protein is CASSGGLYNEQFF. The CDR3 DNA sequence: TGTGCCAGCAGTGGTGGACTCTACAATGAGCAGTTCTTC.

This rearrangement joins TRBV18 to TRBJ2-1; the match to TRBD1 covers 7 bases. The length of the CDR3 is 15 residues. Germline V gene data show CDR1 as KGHSH and CDR2 as LQKENI. J was trimmed by 5 bases and V by 1 base; bases with no gene match: 5. The CDR3 DNA reads as TGTGCCAGCTCACCACAGGGGGCGGCTAACAATGAGCAGTTCTTC. Its protein is CASSPQGAANNEQFF.

This chain joins TRBV19 and TRBJ1-5, with TRBD1 as a possible D gene (5 bases). V was shortened by 4 bases and J by 5 bases, with 12 bases between the two germline ends. Germline-derived CDR1 and CDR2 are LNHDA and SQIVND (reference sequence). The length of the CDR3 is 14 residues. The DNA of the CDR3 is TGTGCCAGTAGTACCGGTTCAGGGCATCAGCCCCAGCATTTT. This sequence encodes CASSTGSGHQPQHF.

The chain carries TRBV28 and TRBJ2-1; possibly TRBD1 for D (6 bases). This CDR3 is built from 16 residues. Germline V CDR1 and CDR2: MDHEN, SYDVKM. V lost 2 bases and J lost 2, with 13 bases in between. CDR3 region: CASSLLGTPAYNEQFF. In nucleotides, the CDR3 is TGTGCCAGCAGTTTACTCGGGACACCTGCCTACAATGAGCAGTTCTTC.

The chain carries TRBV7-9 and TRBJ2-7; 8 positions agree with TRBD1. The CDR3 is 14 residues long. Germline lookup yields CDR1 SEHNR and CDR2 FQNEAQ (reference sequence). Trimming removed 3 bases from V and 4 bases from J; junction bases left unmatched: 5. CDR3 sequence: CASSLGQATYEQYF. The CDR3 nucleotides are TGTGCCAGCAGCTTGGGACAGGCAACGTACGAGCAGTACTTC.

The rearrangement links TRBV6-4 to TRBJ2-1; 9 bases map to TRBD2. The germline CDR1 and CDR2 sequences are MRHNA and SNTAGT. V shed 3 bases and J 2 bases; nucleotides not matched to a gene: 5. This CDR3 has 16 amino acids. The DNA of the CDR3 is TGTGCCAGCAGTGAACGGACTAGCGCCGCCTACAATGAGCAGTTCTTC. Amino acids: CASSERTSAAYNEQFF.

This clone was recorded once. The chain recombines TRBV5-5 with TRBJ2-3; D is uncertain. This CDR3 region has 14 residues. Germline V lookup: CDR1 SGHKS, CDR2 YYEKEE (reference sequence). V was clipped by 5 bases and J by 6 bases, with 16 bases between them. The CDR3 protein is CASSRVEISDTQYF. The CDR3 nucleotides are TGTGCCAGCAGTCGAGTTGAAATATCTGATACGCAGTATTTT. The full variable domain, completed using reference TRBV5-5 and TRBJ2-3, is DAGVTQSPTHLIKTRGQQVTLRCSPISGHKSVSWYQQVLGQGPQFIFQYYEKEERGRGNFPDRFSARQFPNYSSELNVNALLLGDSALYLCASSRVEISDTQYFGPGTRLTVL.

The chain is built from TRBV30 and TRBJ2-1; weak D call: TRBD1 (6 bases). V shed 0 bases and J shed 6 bases, with 6 bases lying between them. Germline-derived CDR1 and CDR2 are GTSNPN and SVGIG (reference sequence). This CDR3 spans 12 amino acids. The DNA of the CDR3 is TGTGCCTGGAGTGTACAGGGCAATGAGCAGTTCTTC. Protein sequence: CAWSVQGNEQFF.

This chain links TRBV4-2 with TRBJ2-3; D is perhaps TRBD1 (5 bases). Per germline, CDR1 LGHNA and CDR2 YNFKEQ. The CDR3 sequence is 14 residues long. Trimming took 6 bases from V and 4 from J, leaving 14 bases between them. The CDR3: CASSFNQGADTQYF. The CDR3 coding sequence is TGTGCCAGCAGTTTTAACCAGGGCGCAGATACGCAGTATTTT.

The V gene is TRBV18, the J gene TRBJ2-2; weak D call: TRBD2 (5 bases). The CDR3 has 16 amino acids. Trimming removed 3 bases at V and 4 bases at J, with 15 bases between. Looked up from germline, CDR1 is KGHSH and CDR2 is LQKENI. CDR3 loop: CASSPGQGRTTGELFF. The CDR3 bases are TGTGCCAGCTCACCGGGCCAAGGGAGAACCACCGGGGAGCTGTTTTTT. Filled out from reference TRBV18 and TRBJ2-2, the complete variable domain reads NAGVMQNPRHLVRRRGQEARLRCSPMKGHSHVYWYRQLPEEGLKFMVYLQKENIIDESGMPKERFSAEFPKEGPSILRIQQVVRGDSAAYFCASSPGQGRTTGELFFGEGSRLTVL.

This chain connects TRBV29-1 to TRBJ1-1; D gene unclear. Germline assignment: CDR1 SQVTM and CDR2 ANQGSEA. V lost 6 bases and J lost 0, with 8 bases in between. The CDR3 extends over 12 amino acids. The CDR3 coding sequence is TGCAGCGTCAGGACTCTGAACACTGAAGCTTTCTTT. Its protein product is CSVRTLNTEAFF.